These 10 T cell receptor beta chains were sequenced from one sample in a study of T cell responses to AZD1222 COVID-19 vaccine. Assay used: immunoSEQ multiplex PCR; TCRdb lists only in-frame clones, some missing. The sample yields roughly 150,000 clones, 80% to 95% seen once. This sample comprised peripheral blood, obtained 28 days after the second AZD1222 dose. The receptors were sampled from an adult who received the AZD1222 COVID-19 vaccine.

The gene calls are TRBV28 and TRBJ1-2; D is perhaps TRBD1 (5 bases). The CDR3 extends over 14 amino acids. Germline V gene sequence: CDR1 MDHEN, CDR2 SYDVKM. With 5 bases removed from V and 3 bases from J, the gap between germline ends came to 13 bases. The CDR3 spells CASSIPAGYYGYTF. The CDR3 nucleotides are TGTGCCAGCAGTATCCCGGCAGGGTACTATGGCTACACCTTC.

In this sample, this clone turned up a few times. The chain couples TRBV4-1 to TRBJ1-1; D remains unclear. The CDR3 runs 17 residues. V shed 1 base and J shed 0 bases, with 15 bases lying between them. CDR1 and CDR2 from the germline V gene are MGHRA and YSYEKL. Here the CDR3 DNA reads TGCGCCAGCAGCCAAGGTTCGACATCACCTATGAACACTGAAGCTTTCTTT. Its protein product is CASSQGSTSPMNTEAFF.

The gene calls are TRBV6-4 and TRBJ1-6, with 7 bases identical to TRBD1. V gave up 1 base and J gave up 5 bases; unmatched junction bases: 5. Germline V gene sequence: CDR1 MRHNA, CDR2 SNTAGT. The CDR3 totals 16 residues. CDR3 DNA sequence: TGTGCCAGCAGTGACTACGAGGGGGCGGATAATTCACCCCTCCACTTT. This translates into CASSDYEGADNSPLHF.

J is TRBJ1-5 and V is TRBV6-1; D is unclear. The CDR3 spans 15 residues. Looked up from germline, CDR1 is MNHNS and CDR2 is SASEGT. Trimming stripped 2 bases from V and 3 bases from J, with 11 bases between. The CDR3 here is CASSELRVSNQPQHF. The CDR3 nucleotides are TGTGCCAGCAGTGAACTCCGGGTTTCCAATCAGCCCCAGCATTTT.

The chain joins TRBV20-1 to TRBJ2-1; 10 positions agree with TRBD2. V gave up 3 bases and J gave up 6 bases; unmatched junction bases: 8. CDR1 is DFQATT, CDR2 SNEGSKA, per germline (reference sequence). This CDR3 has 15 residues. CDR3 residues: CSASKAGGGRNEQFF. CDR3 coding DNA: TGCAGTGCTAGTAAAGCGGGAGGGGGACGCAATGAGCAGTTCTTC.

This chain uses TRBV28 with TRBJ1-5; 7 bases map to TRBD1. The CDR3 sequence is 14 residues long. Germline loops: CDR1 MDHEN, CDR2 SYDVKM. V shed 7 bases and J 0 bases; nucleotides not matched to a gene: 3. The CDR3, as DNA: TGTGCCAGCACCCAGGGGGGTAGCAATCAGCCCCAGCATTTT. Its protein is CASTQGGSNQPQHF.

In this sample, this clone turned up once. The rearrangement joins TRBV11-1 to TRBJ2-6; 7 nucleotides align to TRBD1. Trimming at V came to 5 bases and at J to 4 bases, leaving 5 bases not matched to a gene. The CDR3 is made up of 15 amino acids. The germline gives CDR1 SGHAT, CDR2 FQDESV (reference sequence). DNA of the CDR3: TGTGCCAGCAGCCGAACAGGGGCCGGGGCCAACGTCCTGACTTTC. This sequence encodes CASSRTGAGANVLTF.

The chain has TRBV5-1 and TRBJ1-6, with D unclear. V shed 2 bases and J shed 0 bases, with 6 bases lying between them. Looked up from germline, CDR1 is SGHRS and CDR2 is YFSETQ. The CDR3 is made up of 15 amino acids. CDR3 loop: CASSLPDSYNSPLHF. DNA of the CDR3: TGCGCCAGCAGCTTACCGGACTCCTATAATTCACCCCTCCACTTT.

The chain recombines TRBV19 with TRBJ1-3; 7 bases match TRBD1. V shed 4 bases, J shed 4 bases, and the junction held 13 bases outside the gene matches. The CDR3 has 17 amino acids. CDR1 is LNHDA, CDR2 SQIVND, per germline (reference sequence). CDR3 sequence reads: CASSNRQGATGGNTIYF. In DNA form, the CDR3 reads TGTGCCAGTAGTAACCGACAGGGAGCGACGGGGGGAAACACCATATATTTT. Full variable domain (remainder filled in from reference TRBV19 and TRBJ1-3): DGGITQSPKYLFRKEGQNVTLSCEQNLNHDAMYWYRQDPGQGLRLIYYSQIVNDFQKGDIAEGYSVSREKKESFPLTVTSAQKNPTAFYLCASSNRQGATGGNTIYFGEGSWLTVV.

The chain employs TRBV7-2 and TRBJ1-5; TRBD1 matches 8 bases. CDR1 is SGHTA and CDR2 is FQGNSA in the germline V gene. The J segment lost 1 base and the V segment lost 4 bases, leaving 9 bases of the junction unmatched. CDR3 size: 17 residues. The CDR3 region is CASSSRRQGISNQPQHF. CDR3 bases: TGTGCCAGCAGCTCCCGTCGACAGGGGATAAGCAATCAGCCCCAGCATTTT. The full variable domain, its missing parts supplied by reference TRBV7-2 and TRBJ1-5, is GAGVSQSPSNKVTEKGKDVELRCDPISGHTALYWYRQSLGQGLEFLIYFQGNSAPDKSGLPSDRFSAERTGGSVSTLTIQRTQQEDSAVYLCASSSRRQGISNQPQHFGDGTRLSIL.